This T cell receptor beta chain was recorded in a study of blood T cells in healthy people across ages. For the second PCR, which ran for 7 to 11 cycles, a sample-barcoded 5' primer and a J-beta primer mix were used. In TCRdb, the 5' RACE reads were re-called with MiXCR into one record per CDR3 protein. Of roughly 1.4 million distinct CDR3 sequences listed, approximately 59% are singletons. V lost 1 base, J lost 5 bases, and 9 bases lay in between. Germline V lookup: CDR1 SGHTA, CDR2 FQGNSA. CDR3 length: 13 amino acids. The table lists this clonotype with a few counts. It was about 10 milliliters of peripheral blood that were drawn from each donor.

The TCR comes from a man aged 18 to 29 in good health. V is TRBV7-2 and J is TRBJ2-7, with a weak D call TRBD2 (6 bases). Sequencing was done on a sample of blood. CDR3 nucleotides: TGTGCCAGCAGCTTAGTGGCTAGCGACGAGCAGTACTTC. This translates into CASSLVASDEQYF.